The table lists the clone carrying this T cell receptor beta chain with many counts. The CDR3 contains 15 residues. V was pared by 2 bases and J by 3 bases, with 15 bases between. Germline-derived CDR1 and CDR2 are SGHDT and YYEEEE. Sorting selected naive CD8 T cells with a CD8+CD4-CCR7+CD45RA+ phenotype. These data come from a study of molecular identifiers for immune sequencing clone quantification. TCRdb reprocessed the PCR reads with MiXCR, giving one entry per CDR3 protein. The sample yields about 500,000 distinct CDR3 sequences, roughly a fifth seen once. This clonotype was sampled from a human donor in good health. Some libraries in this study had Jurkat cell RNA spiked in. Sequences were obtained from naive CD8+ T cells from blood, with Jurkat cell RNA spiked in. Subset meaning: FACS-sorted CD8+CD4-CCR7+CD45RA+ naive T cells. The V call is TRBV5-6, the J call TRBJ2-7, with D perhaps being TRBD1 or TRBD2 (6 bases each). The DNA for the CDR3 is TGTGCCAGCAGCTTTGGAGGGGGTGCTAGCTACGAGCAGTACTTC. The encoded protein is CASSFGGGASYEQYF.